The 15 T cell receptor beta chains in this list originate from one sample, sequenced in a study of cytomegalovirus exposure and HLA in healthy donors. PCR involved 60 Vbeta and 13 Jbeta primers. Sequencing was performed with immunoSEQ multiplex PCR; in TCRdb, only in-frame clones are kept and a portion is missing. The data hold some 130,000 clones, with around 85% observed a single time. The sequencing sample was made of PBMCs. Receptors were obtained from a boy aged 5-17 years in good health and CMV-seronegative.

This chain links TRBV30 with TRBJ2-7; tentatively, D is TRBD2 (6 bases). This CDR3 is 13 amino acids long. Germline loops: CDR1 GTSNPN, CDR2 SVGIG (reference sequence). V was shortened by 5 bases and J by 2 bases, with 13 bases between the two germline ends. The CDR3: CAWSGSGPYEQYF. DNA of the CDR3: TGTGCCTGGTCAGGTAGCGGACCCTACGAGCAGTACTTC.

A few counts support this clone. The CDR3 DNA is TGCGCCAGCAGCCAAGGAAAGGGGATGAACACTGAAGCTTTCTTT. Amino acids: CASSQGKGMNTEAFF. V gene TRBV4-1 combines with J gene TRBJ1-1; maybe TRBD1 (5 bases). Per the germline V gene, CDR1 is MGHRA and CDR2 is YSYEKL. CDR3 size: 15 residues. V lost 1 base to trimming and J lost 0 bases, with 9 bases between them.

This rearrangement joins TRBV6-5 to TRBJ1-1, with 7 bases identical to TRBD1. J gave up 0 bases and V 7 bases, and 8 bases lay outside the gene matches. The germline V gene has CDR1 MNHEY and CDR2 SVGAGI. There are 15 residues in the CDR3. The DNA of the CDR3 is TGTGCCAGCACCGCACAGGGGCCTTTGAACACTGAAGCTTTCTTT. Protein product: CASTAQGPLNTEAFF.

This chain uses TRBV7-2 with TRBJ1-4; possible D gene TRBD1, 6 bases. Deletions cut 2 bases from V and 8 bases from J, with 18 bases between. CDR3 size: 16 residues. Looked up from germline, CDR1 is SGHTA and CDR2 is FQGNSA. DNA of the CDR3: TGTGCCAGCAGCTTATTGGGTGAATCACAGGGAGAAAAACTGTTTTTT. The encoded protein is CASSLLGESQGEKLFF.

This chain joins TRBV9 and TRBJ2-1; the D gene is possibly TRBD1 (5 bases). V was trimmed by 2 bases and J by 3 bases, leaving 18 bases between them. The CDR3 consists of 17 residues. Germline CDR1 SGDLS, CDR2 YYNGEE. The chain's CDR3 is CASSVSPPSGHYNEQFF. The CDR3, as DNA: TGTGCCAGCAGCGTTAGTCCCCCCTCCGGACACTACAATGAGCAGTTCTTC.

V usage is TRBV5-1 and J usage is TRBJ2-5; D perhaps matches TRBD1 (6 bases). V lost 2 bases, J lost 5 bases, and 13 bases lay in between. Germline V gene lookup returns CDR1 SGHRS and CDR2 YFSETQ. The length of the CDR3 is 14 residues. CDR3 protein: CASSLPQGGETQYF. CDR3 nucleotide sequence: TGCGCCAGCAGCTTACCACAGGGTGGCGAGACCCAGTACTTC.

The gene calls are TRBV5-1 and TRBJ1-1; the match to TRBD1 covers 8 bases. This CDR3 region has 17 residues. Trimming at V came to 1 base and at J to 0 bases, leaving 8 bases not matched to a gene. CDR1 and CDR2 from the germline V gene are SGHRS and YFSETQ. The CDR3 spells CASSLTLTGELNTEAFF. The CDR3 nucleotides are TGCGCCAGCAGCTTGACCTTGACAGGGGAGTTGAACACTGAAGCTTTCTTT.

V gene TRBV12-2 combines with J gene TRBJ2-3; the tabulated D call, TRBD2, remains unverified against the DNA. TRBV12-2 is reported as a pseudogene. The CDR3 runs 17 residues. The DNA of the CDR3 is TGTGCAAGTCGCTTAGCGATGCGGGAGGGCCGGAAAGATACGCAGTATTTT. Translated: CASRLAMREGRKDTQYF.

The genes are TRBV4-3 and TRBJ2-3; no reliable D call. Germline CDR1 reads LGHNA; CDR2 reads YSLEER. V was clipped by 0 bases and J by 2 bases, with 6 bases between them. This CDR3 has 14 amino acids. CDR3 protein: CASSQDVNTDTQYF. CDR3 nucleotide sequence: TGCGCCAGCAGCCAAGATGTTAACACAGATACGCAGTATTTT.

The chain uses TRBV2 and TRBJ2-3; D might be TRBD2 (8 bases). Trimming removed 8 bases from V and 2 bases from J, with 14 bases in between. CDR3 length: 14 amino acids. Germline CDR1 SNHLY, CDR2 FYNNEI. In DNA form, the CDR3 reads TGTGCCAGCCGGGGGGGACAGCTCACAGATACGCAGTATTTT. It translates to CASRGGQLTDTQYF.

The chain combines TRBV5-4 with TRBJ1-1; 10 nucleotides agree with TRBD1. The CDR3 sequence is 16 residues long. Germline V CDR1 and CDR2: SGHNT, YYREEE (reference sequence). The V and J ends lost 5 bases and 4 bases, in that order; junction bases with no gene match: 11. The CDR3 loop reads CASSQGTGERGTEAFF. The CDR3 nucleotides are TGTGCCAGCAGTCAAGGGACAGGGGAAAGGGGCACTGAAGCTTTCTTT.

The rearrangement uses TRBV11-2 and TRBJ2-2; D perhaps matches TRBD1 (5 bases). From germline, CDR1 is SGHAT and CDR2 FQNNGV. This CDR3 has 13 amino acids. Trimming stripped 4 bases from V and 5 bases from J, with 8 bases between. CDR3 bases: TGTGCCAGCAGCTCGCAGGGTACCGGGGAGCTGTTTTTT. This gives the protein CASSSQGTGELFF.

This chain connects TRBV12-5 to TRBJ1-1; 7 positions match TRBD1. The CDR3 length is 14 residues. Trimming removed 1 base from V and 8 bases from J; junction bases left unmatched: 7. In germline, CDR1 is LGHNT, CDR2 FRNRAP. The CDR3 bases are TGTGCTAGTGGTTTGGCACCGGACAGGTTGGAAGCTTTCTTT. Translating gives CASGLAPDRLEAFF.

CDR3 DNA: TGTGCCAGCAGCTGGGCAGACTCTGGAAACACCATATATTTT. Translated: CASSWADSGNTIYF. The V gene is TRBV7-6, the J gene TRBJ1-3; no firm D call. Trimming left V 4 bases short and J 0 bases short, with 7 bases between. CDR1 and CDR2 (germline): SGHVS, FNYEAQ. The CDR3 is made up of 14 amino acids.

The chain links TRBV5-1 to TRBJ1-6; D is unresolved. Germline-derived CDR1 and CDR2 are SGHRS and YFSETQ. The CDR3 spans 14 residues. V was shortened by 3 bases and J by 7 bases, with 11 bases between the two germline ends. This CDR3 is CASSSLDSNSPLHF. CDR3 DNA sequence: TGCGCCAGCAGCTCCTTGGACTCCAATTCACCCCTCCACTTT. Together with reference TRBV5-1 and TRBJ1-6, the CDR3 gives the full variable domain: KAGVTQTPRYLIKTRGQQVTLSCSPISGHRSVSWYQQTPGQGLQFLFEYFSETQRNKGNFPGRFSGRQFSNSRSEMNVSTLELGDSALYLCASSSLDSNSPLHFGNGTRLTVT.